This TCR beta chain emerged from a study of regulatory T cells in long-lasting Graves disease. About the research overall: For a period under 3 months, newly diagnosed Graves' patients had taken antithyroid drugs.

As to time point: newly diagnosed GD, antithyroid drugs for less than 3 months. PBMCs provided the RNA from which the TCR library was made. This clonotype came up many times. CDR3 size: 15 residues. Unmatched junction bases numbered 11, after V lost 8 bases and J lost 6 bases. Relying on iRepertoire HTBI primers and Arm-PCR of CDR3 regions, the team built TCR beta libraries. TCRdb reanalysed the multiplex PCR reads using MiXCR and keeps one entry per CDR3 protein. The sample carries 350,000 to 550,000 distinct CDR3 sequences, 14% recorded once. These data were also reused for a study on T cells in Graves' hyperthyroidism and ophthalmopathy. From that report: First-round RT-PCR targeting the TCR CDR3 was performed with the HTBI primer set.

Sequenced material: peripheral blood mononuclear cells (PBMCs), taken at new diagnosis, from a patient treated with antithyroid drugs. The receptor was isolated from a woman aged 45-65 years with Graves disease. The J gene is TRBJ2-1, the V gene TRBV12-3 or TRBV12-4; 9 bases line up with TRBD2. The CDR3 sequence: CASSYSGSTPNEQFF. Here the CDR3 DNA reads TGTGCCAGCTCATATAGCGGGAGTACCCCCAATGAGCAGTTCTTC.